A selection of T cell receptor beta chains follows, all from one sample in a study of chronic HIV infection and antiretroviral therapy. TCRdb reprocessed the 5' RACE reads via MiXCR and lists one record per CDR3 protein. The table includes about 38,000 distinct CDR3 sequences, 8% to 10% detected once. Sequencing was performed on peripheral blood. Source of these receptors: an adult who had HIV and had not received antiretroviral therapy, or was an uninfected healthy control (not recorded which). CDR3s leave out the opening cysteine and the closing phenylalanine or tryptophan.

TRBV27 ASSLRGDEQY
TRBV10-3 AISYGGRDSYNEQF
TRBV5-1 ASSLAGTNTEAF
TRBV18 ASSPPKGQGADTQY
TRBV7-9 ASSLERDNYNSPLH
TRBV28 ASRLPGQGRTEAF
TRBV5-5 ASSFSVVQGGEKLF
TRBV28 ASSSRQGSSYEQY
TRBV28 ASRITGTRSPLH
TRBV7-2 ASSLGQGSEKLF
TRBV19 ASNQGGETQY
TRBV7-2 ASSFYNERF
TRBV2 ASSEGTDTQY
TRBV28 ASRAPGLAGEEQF
TRBV28 ASSLGRTYEQY
TRBV7-3 ASSLVGPSSEAF
TRBV6-4 ARTDTLPNSNQPQH
TRBV24-1 ATSANRLSDSTDTQY
TRBV28 ASSQTKTGNPHISGTEETQY
TRBV2 ASFSDSGANVLT
TRBV7-2 ASSLKREDPADTQY
TRBV9 ASSVGVPGQGSGNTIY
TRBV7-3 ASSLTAETNYGYT
TRBV5-1 ASSWDRENSPLH
TRBV28 ASSPFLLAGVINEQF